The 10 T cell receptor beta chains reported below all come from one sample, sequenced in a study of blood T cell repertoires in COVID-19. Sequencing used immunoSEQ multiplex PCR; TCRdb keeps in-frame clones, though not all of them. The sample includes about 250,000 clones, around 80% of them seen just once. Input material: peripheral blood. The origin of the receptors is a man older than 75 with acute or convalescent COVID-19.

This chain links TRBV3-1 (or the pseudogene TRBV3-2) with TRBJ1-5; tentatively, D is TRBD1 (5 bases). The germline V gene has CDR1 LGHDT and CDR2 YNNKEL (reference sequence). V gave up 1 base and J gave up 6 bases, with 16 bases separating them. This CDR3 contains 16 residues. The CDR3: CASSQGGGKGAQPQHF. The CDR3 DNA reads as TGTGCCAGCAGCCAAGGTGGGGGGAAAGGCGCTCAGCCCCAGCATTTT.

This clone was seen only a few times. The chain joins TRBV7-2 to TRBJ1-2; D perhaps matches TRBD1 (5 bases). This CDR3 region has 15 residues. The germline V gene encodes CDR1 SGHTA and CDR2 FQGNSA. V dropped 0 bases and J dropped 4 bases, with 12 bases sitting between them. The CDR3 protein is CASSLARRQTYGYTF. CDR3 sequence (DNA): TGTGCCAGCAGCTTAGCGCGAAGACAGACCTATGGCTACACCTTC.

V usage is TRBV28 and J usage is TRBJ1-1, with D perhaps TRBD1 (5 bases). Germline loops: CDR1 MDHEN, CDR2 SYDVKM. V lost 1 base, J lost 4 bases, and 10 bases lay in between. This CDR3 comprises 14 residues. The CDR3 sequence is CASSLYRRGTEAFF. The DNA for the CDR3 is TGTGCCAGCAGTTTATACAGGAGGGGCACTGAAGCTTTCTTT.

The chain combines TRBV3-1 (or the pseudogene TRBV3-2) with TRBJ1-4; D remains unclear. Per germline, CDR1 LGHDT and CDR2 YNNKEL (reference sequence). The CDR3 length is 13 residues. The V end lost 1 base, the J end lost 7 bases, and 7 bases lay between the germline ends. The DNA of the CDR3 is TGTGCCAGCAGCCAAGGTGTCGGTGAAAAACTGTTTTTT. This codes for CASSQGVGEKLFF.

The chain couples TRBV15 to TRBJ2-5; D is unclear. Between the trimmed V and J ends, which lost 0 bases and 3 bases, there was a span of 8 bases. The CDR3 is made up of 14 amino acids. Germline assignment: CDR1 LNHNV and CDR2 YYDKDF (reference sequence). For the CDR3, the DNA is TGTGCCACCAGCAGAGATCATGGAGAAGAGACCCAGTACTTC. Protein product: CATSRDHGEETQYF. Supplemented by reference TRBV15 and TRBJ2-5, the full variable domain reads DAMVIQNPRYQVTQFGKPVTLSCSQTLNHNVMYWYQQKSSQAPKLLFHYYDKDFNNEADTPDNFQSRRPNTSFCFLDIRSPGLGDTAMYLCATSRDHGEETQYFGPGTRLLVL.

V gene TRBV6-1 combines with J gene TRBJ1-2; no firm D call. V gave up 4 bases and J gave up 2 bases, with 17 bases separating them. Germline values: CDR1 MNHNS, CDR2 SASEGT. CDR3 length equals 16 residues. Here the CDR3 DNA reads TGTGCCAGCAGTGTTATTGCCCGGGAGAGGAACTATGGCTACACCTTC. This gives the protein CASSVIARERNYGYTF.

The chain uses TRBV19 and TRBJ2-5; D unresolved. The CDR3 is made up of 14 amino acids. In germline, CDR1 is LNHDA, CDR2 SQIVND (reference sequence). V lost 5 bases and J 2 bases, leaving 12 bases between the germline ends. The CDR3 reads CASSSPKEQETQYF. DNA of the CDR3: TGTGCCAGTAGTTCCCCGAAAGAGCAAGAGACCCAGTACTTC.

The chain uses TRBV5-1 and TRBJ2-4; 13 bases align to TRBD2. The junction had 7 bases not matched to a gene; V was cut back by 3 bases and J by 4 bases. The CDR3 has 17 residues. Germline V gene lookup returns CDR1 SGHRS and CDR2 YFSETQ. CDR3 sequence: CASSSGLAGVGKNIQYF. The CDR3 DNA reads as TGCGCCAGCAGCTCTGGACTAGCGGGAGTAGGAAAAAACATTCAGTACTTC.

The J gene is TRBJ2-1, the V gene TRBV3-1 (or the pseudogene TRBV3-2), with 10 bases fitting TRBD1. Per germline, CDR1 LGHDT and CDR2 YNNKEL (reference sequence). Trimming at V came to 5 bases and at J to 1 base, leaving 5 bases not matched to a gene. The CDR3 contains 16 residues. This chain's CDR3 is CASSSRTGGSYNEQFF. The CDR3 DNA sequence: TGTGCCAGCAGCTCACGGACAGGGGGTTCCTACAATGAGCAGTTCTTC.

This clone was seen more than once but under ten times. The rearrangement joins TRBV2 to TRBJ2-5; D remains ambiguous. The ends were cut back, 3 bases at V and 2 bases at J, with 13 bases in the middle. Germline loops: CDR1 SNHLY, CDR2 FYNNEI. The CDR3 is 15 residues long. CDR3 in DNA: TGTGCCAGCAGTGAGAGAGTTTCGGAGCAAGAGACCCAGTACTTC. Translation gives CASSERVSEQETQYF.